Below are 31 T cell receptor beta chains sequenced from a single sample in a study of blood T cell repertoires in COVID-19. Sequencing was performed with immunoSEQ multiplex PCR; in TCRdb, only in-frame clones are kept and a portion is missing. Found here are about 380,000 clones, more than 75% of them singletons; the top ten hold 2.5% to 3%. Sequencing input: PBMCs or T cells enriched from blood (not recorded which). All receptors come from a woman in her 30s who had recovered from COVID-19.

The chain carries TRBV5-1 and TRBJ2-1; TRBD2 matches 7 bases. With V trimmed by 3 bases and J by 0 bases, 3 bases remained unmatched. This CDR3 is 15 amino acids long. Germline V gene data show CDR1 as SGHRS and CDR2 as YFSETQ. DNA of the CDR3: TGCGCCAGCAGCTGGGGGGGTAGCTCCTACAATGAGCAGTTCTTC. Its protein product is CASSWGGSSYNEQFF.

The chain combines TRBV5-4 with TRBJ2-3; weak D call: TRBD2 (5 bases). This CDR3 spans 15 amino acids. Germline CDR1 is SGHNT and CDR2 is YYREEE (reference sequence). V was pared by 0 bases and J by 1 base, with 9 bases between. This CDR3 reads CASSLETTRTDTQYF. DNA for the CDR3: TGTGCCAGCAGCTTGGAGACTACCCGCACAGATACGCAGTATTTT.

This chain connects TRBV21-1 to TRBJ2-2; the table's TRBD1 call for D was not verified on the DNA. TRBV21-1 is a documented pseudogene. The CDR3 has 16 residues. The CDR3 DNA reads TGTGCCAGCAGCAAAGGCGGACAGGGAGGACACCGGGGAGCTGTTTTT. Its protein is CASSKGGQGGHRGAVF.

The J gene is TRBJ2-3, the V gene TRBV29-1; 12 bases agree with TRBD2. Germline V CDR1 and CDR2: SQVTM, ANQGSEA. Trimming removed 5 bases from V and 4 bases from J; junction bases left unmatched: 7. The CDR3 runs 15 residues. CDR3 coding DNA: TGCAGCGTTCTGCCACTAGCGGGAGGTCCAGATACGCAGTATTTT. Protein: CSVLPLAGGPDTQYF.

The chain links TRBV4-1 to TRBJ2-3; 7 bases match TRBD2. V lost 4 bases, J lost 0 bases, and 7 bases stayed unmatched. There are 16 residues in the CDR3. The germline V gene has CDR1 MGHRA and CDR2 YSYEKL. The DNA of the CDR3 is TGCGCCAGCAGCCCAAAAGCGGGACCAAGCACAGATACGCAGTATTTT. Amino acid sequence: CASSPKAGPSTDTQYF.

In nucleotides, the CDR3 is TGTGCCAGCAGCCAAGATTTCAGGTCAAATACGCAGTATTTT. Protein: CASSQDFRSNTQYF. V is TRBV4-2 and J is TRBJ2-3; D gene unclear. The CDR3 has 14 amino acids. CDR1 is LGHNA and CDR2 is YNFKEQ in the germline V gene. Trimming took off 0 bases at V and 7 bases at J, with 11 bases between the two ends.

A few counts support this clone. The J gene is TRBJ1-4, the V gene TRBV25-1; 7 bases are a match to TRBD1. Germline lookup yields CDR1 MGHDK and CDR2 SYGVNS. Trimming at V came to 4 bases and at J to 8 bases, leaving 10 bases not matched to a gene. The CDR3 contains 15 residues. The CDR3 sequence: CASSAAGGVPEKLFF. CDR3 in DNA: TGTGCCAGCAGTGCCGCAGGGGGAGTCCCAGAAAAACTGTTTTTT.

This clone was observed a handful of times. The chain recombines TRBV4-1 with TRBJ1-5; D is unresolved. Germline lookup yields CDR1 MGHRA and CDR2 YSYEKL. Trimming shortened V by 1 base and J by 0 bases, and 13 bases separated the two germline ends. There are 17 residues in the CDR3. The CDR3 region has the DNA TGCGCCAGCAGCCAAGTGCCGGGAGGCTATAGCAATCAGCCCCAGCATTTT. Amino acids: CASSQVPGGYSNQPQHF.

The V call is TRBV19, the J call TRBJ1-1; no clear D. Trimming took 5 bases from V and 3 from J, leaving 19 bases between them. This CDR3 spans 16 amino acids. CDR1 and CDR2 from the germline V gene are LNHDA and SQIVND (reference sequence). The CDR3 DNA reads TGTGCCAGTAGTGCGGGCCCTCCCGCGCCGGACACTGAAGCTTTCTTT. This translates into CASSAGPPAPDTEAFF.

The chain combines TRBV29-1 with TRBJ2-7; 7 bases line up with TRBD1. CDR3 size: 13 residues. The germline CDR1 and CDR2 sequences are SQVTM and ANQGSEA. After removal of 5 bases from V and 3 bases from J, the junction contained 7 bases not matched to a gene. As DNA, the CDR3 is TGCAGCGTTTTGACGGACAGGATCTACGAGCAGTACTTC. Translation: CSVLTDRIYEQYF.

This chain joins TRBV28 and TRBJ1-1; 10 positions match TRBD1. Trimming removed 6 bases from V and 4 bases from J; junction bases left unmatched: 2. Germline V gene sequence: CDR1 MDHEN, CDR2 SYDVKM. This CDR3 is built from 13 residues. CDR3 in amino acids: CASRGQGVTEAFF. The DNA for the CDR3 is TGTGCCAGCAGAGGACAGGGGGTCACTGAAGCTTTCTTT.

The chain recombines TRBV7-2 with TRBJ2-1, with 12 bases aligning to TRBD2. CDR3 length: 17 residues. From germline, CDR1 is SGHTA and CDR2 FQGNSA. V shed 5 bases and J 9 bases; nucleotides not matched to a gene: 14. CDR3 region: CASSPRLAGANLGEQFF. The CDR3 DNA sequence: TGTGCCAGCAGCCCCCGACTAGCGGGAGCTAATTTGGGTGAGCAGTTCTTC. The whole variable domain, filled in from reference TRBV7-2 and TRBJ2-1, reads GAGVSQSPSNKVTEKGKDVELRCDPISGHTALYWYRQSLGQGLEFLIYFQGNSAPDKSGLPSDRFSAERTGGSVSTLTIQRTQQEDSAVYLCASSPRLAGANLGEQFFGPGTRLTVL.

V usage is TRBV5-8 and J usage is TRBJ1-5; D gene unclear. The CDR3 has 15 amino acids. The germline CDR1 and CDR2 sequences are SGHTS and YDEGEE. Trimming shortened V by 0 bases and J by 6 bases, and 13 bases separated the two germline ends. The CDR3 protein is CASSLGGLSGQPQHF. As DNA, the CDR3 is TGTGCCAGCAGCTTGGGAGGGTTATCGGGTCAGCCCCAGCATTTT. The variable domain in full, with the rest retrieved from reference TRBV5-8 and TRBJ1-5, is EAGVTQSPTHLIKTRGQQATLRCSPISGHTSVYWYQQALGLGLQFLLWYDEGEERNRGNFPPRFSGRQFPNYSSELNVNALELEDSALYLCASSLGGLSGQPQHFGDGTRLSIL.

The V call is TRBV9, the J call TRBJ2-3; the D gene is possibly TRBD2 (6 bases). V lost 4 bases and J lost 6, with 21 bases in between. CDR1 and CDR2 from the germline V gene are SGDLS and YYNGEE. The CDR3 totals 16 residues. Here the CDR3 reads CASSSQSGSPGDTQYF. CDR3 bases: TGTGCCAGCAGCTCTCAAAGCGGGTCACCGGGGGATACGCAGTATTTT.

The rearrangement uses TRBV11-2 and TRBJ2-1; D is unclear. Germline CDR1 and CDR2: SGHAT and FQNNGV. CDR3 length equals 15 residues. The ends were cut back, 1 base at V and 5 bases at J, with 12 bases in the middle. CDR3 coding DNA: TGTGCCAGCAGCTTAGTACGGCCTCGGGACAATGAGCAGTTCTTC. Encoded protein: CASSLVRPRDNEQFF.

In its sample, this clone was seen once. The CDR3 reads CATSEHGQGGGYTF. DNA of the CDR3: TGTGCCACCAGTGAGCATGGACAGGGTGGTGGCTACACCTTC. This chain uses TRBV24-1 with TRBJ1-2; 8 nucleotides line up with TRBD1. The CDR3 totals 14 residues. The ends lost 4 bases at V and 7 bases at J; junction bases unmatched: 7. The germline V gene encodes CDR1 KGHDR and CDR2 SFDVKD.

The CDR3, as DNA: TGTGCCAGCAAACTTTCCGGGACTAGCGTTAATGAGCAGTTCTTC. Its translation is CASKLSGTSVNEQFF. The chain employs TRBV6-5 and TRBJ2-1; TRBD2 matches at 10 bases. The ends lost 7 bases at V and 7 bases at J; junction bases unmatched: 10. The CDR3 runs to 15 residues. CDR1 is MNHEY, CDR2 SVGAGI, per germline.

This clone occurred a few times. V usage is TRBV9 and J usage is TRBJ1-1; D remains ambiguous. CDR1 SGDLS and CDR2 YYNGEE come from the germline V gene. The V end was cut by 1 base, the J end by 4 bases, with 8 bases between. The CDR3 has 13 amino acids. CDR3 DNA sequence: TGTGCCAGCAGCGTAAATCCCTTCACTGAAGCTTTCTTT. Translated, it gives CASSVNPFTEAFF.

V gene TRBV7-9 combines with J gene TRBJ2-1, with a possible D match to TRBD2 (6 bases). Germline V CDR1 and CDR2: SEHNR, FQNEAQ (reference sequence). Trimming pared 3 bases from V and 9 bases from J, leaving 9 bases between. The CDR3 contains 12 residues. The DNA for the CDR3 is TGTGCCAGCAGCTTGGGAGGAGGTGAGCAGTTCTTC. Translated, it gives CASSLGGGEQFF. Drawing the rest from reference TRBV7-9 and TRBJ2-1, the complete variable domain is DTGVSQNPRHKITKRGQNVTFRCDPISEHNRLYWYRQTLGQGPEFLTYFQNEAQLEKSRLLSDRFSAERPKGSFSTLEIQRTEQGDSAMYLCASSLGGGEQFFGPGTRLTVL.

The chain couples TRBV28 to TRBJ2-7, with D perhaps matching TRBD1 (6 bases). Trimming left V 7 bases short and J 0 bases short, with 16 bases between. CDR3 length equals 15 residues. CDR1 is MDHEN and CDR2 is SYDVKM in the germline V gene. In DNA, the CDR3 is TGTGCCAGCACGGGACAACCTCTTAGCTCCTACGAGCAGTACTTC. Residues: CASTGQPLSSYEQYF.

This chain links TRBV7-6 with TRBJ2-1; 11 bases fit TRBD2. The CDR3 is 16 amino acids. Germline loops: CDR1 SGHVS, CDR2 FNYEAQ. The junction had 5 bases not matched to a gene; V was cut back by 5 bases and J by 2 bases. CDR3 bases: TGTGCCAGCAGCCTTATGGGACTAGCGGCCTACAATGAGCAGTTCTTC. This gives the protein CASSLMGLAAYNEQFF.

This clone was seen once. The J gene is TRBJ2-1, the V gene TRBV7-9, with 8 bases aligning to TRBD2. This CDR3 is 17 amino acids long. Germline values: CDR1 SEHNR, CDR2 FQNEAQ (reference sequence). Germline trimming cut 5 bases from V and 8 bases from J; bases unmatched to any gene: 17. The DNA of the CDR3 is TGTGCCAGCAGCCCACTTAGGTCCAGCGGGAGTTTATATGAGCAGTTCTTC. This sequence encodes CASSPLRSSGSLYEQFF.

This clone is a singleton in its sample. The chain employs TRBV9 and TRBJ2-2, with TRBD2 matching over 7 bases. J lost 0 bases, V lost 3 bases, and 5 bases had no gene match. Germline lookup yields CDR1 SGDLS and CDR2 YYNGEE. CDR3 length: 16 amino acids. The CDR3 loop reads CASSASGVANTGELFF. CDR3 DNA sequence: TGTGCCAGCAGCGCTAGCGGAGTCGCGAACACCGGGGAGCTGTTTTTT. Variable domain in full (rest from reference TRBV9 and TRBJ2-2): DSGVTQTPKHLITATGQRVTLRCSPRSGDLSVYWYQQSLDQGLQFLIQYYNGEERAKGNILERFSAQQFPDLHSELNLSSLELGDSALYFCASSASGVANTGELFFGEGSRLTVL.

This chain connects TRBV25-1 to TRBJ1-1; possible D gene TRBD1, 6 bases. CDR1 is MGHDK, CDR2 SYGVNS, per germline. This CDR3 has 14 amino acids. The germline V and J ends were trimmed by 6 bases and 2 bases, with 13 bases remaining between them. CDR3 amino acids: CASSNGTHNTEAFF. The CDR3 DNA sequence: TGTGCCAGCAGCAACGGGACACATAACACTGAAGCTTTCTTT.

The J gene is TRBJ2-5, the V gene TRBV10-3; D gene uncertain. Deletions cut 0 bases from V and 1 base from J, with 6 bases between. This CDR3 spans 14 amino acids. Germline CDR1 reads ENHRY; CDR2 reads SYGVKD. The CDR3 is CAISESSVQETQYF. The CDR3 DNA reads as TGTGCCATCAGTGAGTCGTCAGTCCAAGAGACCCAGTACTTC.

CDR3 nucleotide sequence: TGTGCCAGCAGCCAATACGACGGGAACTATGGCTACACCTTC. Translation gives CASSQYDGNYGYTF. The rearrangement joins TRBV7-2 to TRBJ1-2, with D hard to call. The CDR3 extends over 14 amino acids. Looked up from germline, CDR1 is SGHTA and CDR2 is FQGNSA. Trimming left V 5 bases short and J 2 bases short, with 12 bases between.

This rearrangement joins TRBV11-2 to TRBJ2-6; 9 positions agree with TRBD2. CDR3 size: 16 residues. Germline V gene lookup returns CDR1 SGHAT and CDR2 FQNNGV. Trimming removed 5 bases from V and 2 bases from J; junction bases left unmatched: 4. The CDR3 here is CASSPRTSAGANVLTF. The CDR3 bases are TGTGCCAGCAGCCCACGGACTAGCGCTGGGGCCAACGTCCTGACTTTC.

V usage is TRBV10-3 and J usage is TRBJ1-4; TRBD1 agrees at 9 bases. This CDR3 has 14 amino acids. Germline loops: CDR1 ENHRY, CDR2 SYGVKD. V lost 10 bases and J lost 1; bases outside the gene matches: 4. The CDR3 nucleotides read TGTGCCACCCGGGACAGGGAAACTAATGAAAAACTGTTTTTT. It is translated as CATRDRETNEKLFF.

The V and J genes are TRBV5-4 and TRBJ2-7, with TRBD2 matching over 11 bases. This CDR3 spans 16 amino acids. V was pared by 0 bases and J by 1 base, with 3 bases of the junction left unmatched. The germline CDR1 and CDR2 sequences are SGHNT and YYREEE (reference sequence). CDR3 DNA: TGTGCCAGCAGCTTGGCCACTAGCGGGAGTTCCTACGAGCAGTACTTC. Translation: CASSLATSGSSYEQYF.

The chain has TRBV15 and TRBJ1-6; the D is unclear. This CDR3 comprises 15 residues. V was pared by 5 bases and J by 6 bases, with 14 bases between. Germline V lookup: CDR1 LNHNV, CDR2 YYDKDF (reference sequence). CDR3 residues: CATSGHRLRNSPLHF. The CDR3 DNA follows: TGTGCCACCAGCGGGCACAGATTGCGTAATTCACCCCTCCACTTT.

The chain has TRBV11-3 and TRBJ1-5; no definite D call. The V gene's germline CDR1 is SGHNT and CDR2 YENEEA. The ends were cut back, 8 bases at V and 6 bases at J, with 11 bases in the middle. The CDR3 totals 12 residues. The CDR3 protein is CASPPGGQPQHF. The CDR3 nucleotides read TGTGCCAGCCCCCCGGGTGGTCAGCCCCAGCATTTT.